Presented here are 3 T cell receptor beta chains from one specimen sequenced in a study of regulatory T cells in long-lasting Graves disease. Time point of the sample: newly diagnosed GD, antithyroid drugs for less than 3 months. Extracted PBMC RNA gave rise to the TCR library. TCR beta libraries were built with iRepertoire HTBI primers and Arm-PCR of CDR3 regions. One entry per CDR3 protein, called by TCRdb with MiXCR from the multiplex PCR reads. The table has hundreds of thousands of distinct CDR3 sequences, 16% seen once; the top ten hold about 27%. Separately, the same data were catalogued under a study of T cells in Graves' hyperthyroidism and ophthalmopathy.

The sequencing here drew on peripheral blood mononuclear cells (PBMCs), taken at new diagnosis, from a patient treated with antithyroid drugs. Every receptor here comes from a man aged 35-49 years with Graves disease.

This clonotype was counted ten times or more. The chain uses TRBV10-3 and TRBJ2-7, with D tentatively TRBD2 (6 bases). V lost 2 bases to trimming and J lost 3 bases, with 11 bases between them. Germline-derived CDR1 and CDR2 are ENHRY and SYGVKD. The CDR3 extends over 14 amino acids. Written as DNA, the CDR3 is TGTGCCATCAGTGAGAGGGACGGGGGCTACGAGCAGTACTTC. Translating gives CAISERDGGYEQYF.

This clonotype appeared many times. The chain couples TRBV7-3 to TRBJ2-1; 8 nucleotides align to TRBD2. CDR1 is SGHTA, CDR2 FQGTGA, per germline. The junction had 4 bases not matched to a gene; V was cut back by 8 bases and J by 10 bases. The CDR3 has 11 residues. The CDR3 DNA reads TGTGCCAGCGCTGCGGGGGGCGAGCAGTTCTTC. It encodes CASAAGGEQFF.

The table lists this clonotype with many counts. CDR3 in DNA: TGTGCCAGCAGTGAAAGAACAGGCTGGACTGGCAATCAGCCCCAGCATTTT. Amino acid sequence: CASSERTGWTGNQPQHF. This chain links TRBV2 with TRBJ1-5; D is perhaps TRBD1 (5 bases). Germline CDR1 SNHLY, CDR2 FYNNEI. This CDR3 comprises 17 residues. Trimming cost V 2 bases and J 2 bases, with 16 bases left between them.